A single sample is the source of the 3 T cell receptor beta chains below, sequenced in a study of cytotoxic CD8 clonotypes in ibrutinib-treated CLL. The protocol was immunoSEQ multiplex PCR, while the TCRdb copy is restricted to in-frame clones and leaves out a portion. The sample holds approximately 300,000 clones, approximately 80% seen once. Sample: PBMCs, taken before ibrutinib treatment. Receptor source: a human donor with chronic lymphocytic leukemia.

The chain carries TRBV5-1 and TRBJ2-3; TRBD1 matches at 11 bases. This CDR3 has 15 residues. The ends lost 2 bases at V and 5 bases at J; junction bases unmatched: 4. Germline CDR1 and CDR2: SGHRS and YFSETQ. CDR3 sequence: CASSLGQGAGDTQYF. The DNA of the CDR3 is TGCGCCAGCAGCTTAGGACAGGGGGCCGGAGATACGCAGTATTTT.

This rearrangement joins TRBV13 to TRBJ2-7; 7 positions match TRBD1. CDR1 is PRHDT and CDR2 is FYEKMQ in the germline V gene (reference sequence). CDR3 size: 15 residues. Germline trimming cut 1 base from V and 1 base from J; bases unmatched to any gene: 4. The DNA for the CDR3 is TGTGCCAGCAGCTTAGCCCGGACAGGTTCCTACGAGCAGTACTTC. It encodes CASSLARTGSYEQYF.

J is TRBJ1-4 and V is TRBV7-9, with 10 positions matching TRBD1. CDR1 and CDR2 (germline): SEHNR, FQNEAQ (reference sequence). This CDR3 is 14 amino acids long. The trim removed 4 bases at V and 6 bases at J, leaving 2 bases unmatched. CDR3 sequence (DNA): TGTGCCAGCAGCTCGGACAGGGGGTATGAAAAACTGTTTTTT. It yields the protein CASSSDRGYEKLFF.